The sequence of this T cell receptor (beta chain) was determined in a study of beta chain features in type 1 diabetes. Germline V CDR1 and CDR2: MGHRA, YSYEKL. After removal of 1 base from V and 4 bases from J, the junction contained 6 bases not matched to a gene. The CDR3 has 15 amino acids. Reverse transcribing all isolated RNA meant expressed TCRB transcripts were sequenced. Measured with immunoSEQ multiplex PCR; TCRdb has only the in-frame clones, and not every one. This sample has roughly 150,000 clones, with 7.5% to 9.5% found just once. The chain joins TRBV4-1 to TRBJ1-2, with 7 bases fitting TRBD1. The sequenced sample was central memory CD4+ T cells from blood. The sequence came from a woman aged 18-30 years in good health. CDR3 DNA: TGCGCCAGCAGCCAAGGACTAGGGGGCGGCTATGGCTACACCTTC. Protein product: CASSQGLGGGYGYTF.